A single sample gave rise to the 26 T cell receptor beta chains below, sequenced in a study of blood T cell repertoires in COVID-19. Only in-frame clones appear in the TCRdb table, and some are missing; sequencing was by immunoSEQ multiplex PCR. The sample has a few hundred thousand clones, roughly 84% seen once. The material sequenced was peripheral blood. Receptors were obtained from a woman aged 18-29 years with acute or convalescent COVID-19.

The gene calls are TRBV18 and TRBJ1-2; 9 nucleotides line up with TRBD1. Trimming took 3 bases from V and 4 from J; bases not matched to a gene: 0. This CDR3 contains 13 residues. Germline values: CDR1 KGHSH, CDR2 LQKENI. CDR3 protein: CASSPDRGYGYTF. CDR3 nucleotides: TGTGCCAGCTCACCGGACAGGGGCTATGGCTACACCTTC.

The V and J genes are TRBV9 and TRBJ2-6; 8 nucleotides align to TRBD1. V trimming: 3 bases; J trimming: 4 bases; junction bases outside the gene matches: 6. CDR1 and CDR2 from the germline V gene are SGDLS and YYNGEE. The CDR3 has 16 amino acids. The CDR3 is CASSARTGSGANVLTF. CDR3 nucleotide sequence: TGTGCCAGCAGCGCAAGGACAGGGTCCGGGGCCAACGTCCTGACTTTC.

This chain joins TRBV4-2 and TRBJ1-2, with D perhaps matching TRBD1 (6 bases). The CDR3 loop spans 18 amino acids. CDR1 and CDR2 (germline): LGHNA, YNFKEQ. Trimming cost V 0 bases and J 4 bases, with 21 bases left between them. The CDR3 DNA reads TGTGCCAGCAGCCAAGATAAGGGGGGGCCGGGATCGCGCTATGGCTACACCTTC. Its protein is CASSQDKGGPGSRYGYTF.

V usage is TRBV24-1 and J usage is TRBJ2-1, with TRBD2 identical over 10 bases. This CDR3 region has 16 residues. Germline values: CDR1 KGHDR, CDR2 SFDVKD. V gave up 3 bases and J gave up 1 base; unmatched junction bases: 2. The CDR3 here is CATSDQLAGSYNEQFF. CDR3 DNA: TGTGCCACCAGTGATCAACTAGCGGGATCCTACAATGAGCAGTTCTTC.

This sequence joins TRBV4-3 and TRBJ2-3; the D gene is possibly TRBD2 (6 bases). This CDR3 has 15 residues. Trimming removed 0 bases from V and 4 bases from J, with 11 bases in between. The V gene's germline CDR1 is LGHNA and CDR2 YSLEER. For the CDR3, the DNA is TGCGCCAGCAGCCAAGAAGAACTAGCCGCAGATACGCAGTATTTT. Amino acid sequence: CASSQEELAADTQYF.

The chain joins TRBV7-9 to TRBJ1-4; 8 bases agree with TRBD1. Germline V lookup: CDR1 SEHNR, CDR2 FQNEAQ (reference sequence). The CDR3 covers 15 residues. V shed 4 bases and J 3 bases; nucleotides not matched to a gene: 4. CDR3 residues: CASSSQGAANEKLFF. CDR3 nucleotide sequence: TGTGCCAGCAGCTCCCAGGGGGCAGCTAATGAAAAACTGTTTTTT.

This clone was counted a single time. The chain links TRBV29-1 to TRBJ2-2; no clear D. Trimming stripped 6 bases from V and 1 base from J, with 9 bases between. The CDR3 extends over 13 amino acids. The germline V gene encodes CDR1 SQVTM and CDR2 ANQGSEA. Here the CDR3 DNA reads TGCAGCGTAAAAACACAGAACACCGGGGAGCTGTTTTTT. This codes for CSVKTQNTGELFF.

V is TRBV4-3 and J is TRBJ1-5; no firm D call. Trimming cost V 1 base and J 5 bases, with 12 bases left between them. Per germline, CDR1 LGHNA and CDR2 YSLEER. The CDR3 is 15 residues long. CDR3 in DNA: TGCGCCAGCAGCCAAGGGATCCAGGATGATCAGCCCCAGCATTTT. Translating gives CASSQGIQDDQPQHF.

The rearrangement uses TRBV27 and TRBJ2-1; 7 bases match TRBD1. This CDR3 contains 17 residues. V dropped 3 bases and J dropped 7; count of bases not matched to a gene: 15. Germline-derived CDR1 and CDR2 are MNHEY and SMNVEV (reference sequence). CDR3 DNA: TGTGCCAGCAGTTTTTCTTCGGGACAGCTTCTGGGGAATGAGCAGTTCTTC. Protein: CASSFSSGQLLGNEQFF.

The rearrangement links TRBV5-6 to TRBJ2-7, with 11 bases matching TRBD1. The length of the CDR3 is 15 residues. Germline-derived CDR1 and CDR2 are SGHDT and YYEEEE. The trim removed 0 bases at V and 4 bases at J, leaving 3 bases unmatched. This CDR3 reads CASSLVGQGVYEQYF. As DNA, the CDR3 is TGTGCCAGCAGCTTGGTGGGACAGGGGGTATACGAGCAGTACTTC.

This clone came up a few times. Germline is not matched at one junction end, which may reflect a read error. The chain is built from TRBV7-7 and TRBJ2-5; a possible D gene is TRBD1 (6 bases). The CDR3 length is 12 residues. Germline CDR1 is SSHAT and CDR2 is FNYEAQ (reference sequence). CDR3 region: CASSTGMGTQYF. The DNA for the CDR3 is TGTGCTAGCAGCACAGGGATGGGGACCCAGTACTTC.

The CDR3: CAWSVGSGAETQYF. DNA of the CDR3: TGTGCCTGGAGTGTAGGTAGCGGGGCAGAGACCCAGTACTTC. The chain carries TRBV30 and TRBJ2-5, with 8 bases identical to TRBD2. CDR3 length equals 14 residues. V gave up 0 bases and J gave up 4 bases; unmatched junction bases: 4. The germline V gene encodes CDR1 GTSNPN and CDR2 SVGIG (reference sequence).

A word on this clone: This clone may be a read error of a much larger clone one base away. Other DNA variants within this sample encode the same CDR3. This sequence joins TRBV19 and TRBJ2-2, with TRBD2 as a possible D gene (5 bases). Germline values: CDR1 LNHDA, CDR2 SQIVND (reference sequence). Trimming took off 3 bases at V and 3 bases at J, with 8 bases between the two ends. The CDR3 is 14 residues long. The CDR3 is CASSMWGDTGELFF. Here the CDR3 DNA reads TGTGCCAGTAGTATGTGGGGAGACACCGGGGAGCTGTTTTTT. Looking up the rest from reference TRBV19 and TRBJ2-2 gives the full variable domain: DGGITQSPKYLFRKEGQNVTLSCEQNLNHDAMYWYRQDPGQGLRLIYYSQIVNDFQKGDIAEGYSVSREKKESFPLTVTSAQKNPTAFYLCASSMWGDTGELFFGEGSRLTVL.

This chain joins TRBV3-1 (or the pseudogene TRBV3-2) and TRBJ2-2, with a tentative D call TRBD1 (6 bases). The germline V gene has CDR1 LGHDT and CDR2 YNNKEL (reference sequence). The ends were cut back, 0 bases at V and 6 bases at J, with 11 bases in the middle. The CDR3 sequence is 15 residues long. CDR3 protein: CASSQESRGSGELFF. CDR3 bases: TGTGCCAGCAGCCAAGAGTCTAGGGGGTCCGGGGAGCTGTTTTTT.

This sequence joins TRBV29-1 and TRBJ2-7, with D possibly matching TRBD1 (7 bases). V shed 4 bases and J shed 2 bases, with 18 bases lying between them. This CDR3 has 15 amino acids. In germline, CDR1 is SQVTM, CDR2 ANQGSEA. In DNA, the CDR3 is TGCAGCGTTGGAAGGGCAGGGGGGCCAGCCTACGAGCAGTACTTC. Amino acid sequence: CSVGRAGGPAYEQYF.

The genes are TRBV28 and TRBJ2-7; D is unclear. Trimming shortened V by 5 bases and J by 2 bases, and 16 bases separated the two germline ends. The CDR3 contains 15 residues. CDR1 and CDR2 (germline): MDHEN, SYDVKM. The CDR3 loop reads CASSPPGRLTYEQYF. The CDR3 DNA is TGTGCCAGCAGTCCCCCTGGCAGGCTCACCTACGAGCAGTACTTC.

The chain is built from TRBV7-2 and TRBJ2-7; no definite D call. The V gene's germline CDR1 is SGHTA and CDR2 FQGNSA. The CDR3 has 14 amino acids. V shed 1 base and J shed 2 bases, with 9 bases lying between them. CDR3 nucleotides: TGTGCCAGCAGCTTAGTAGTAGAGACCTACGAGCAGTACTTC. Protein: CASSLVVETYEQYF.

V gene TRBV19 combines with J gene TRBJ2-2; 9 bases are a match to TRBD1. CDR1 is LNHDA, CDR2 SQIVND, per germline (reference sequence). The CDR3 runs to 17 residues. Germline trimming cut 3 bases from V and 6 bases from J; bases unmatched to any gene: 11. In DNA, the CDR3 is TGTGCCAGTAGTATTGTGTGGGACAGGGTAGTCCCCGGGGAGCTGTTTTTT. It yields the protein CASSIVWDRVVPGELFF.

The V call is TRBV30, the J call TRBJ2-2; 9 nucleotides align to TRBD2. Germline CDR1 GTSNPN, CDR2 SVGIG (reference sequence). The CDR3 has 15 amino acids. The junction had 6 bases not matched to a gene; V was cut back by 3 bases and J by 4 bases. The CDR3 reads CAWRSGLAVTGELFF. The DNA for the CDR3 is TGTGCCTGGAGGTCGGGACTAGCCGTCACCGGGGAGCTGTTTTTT.

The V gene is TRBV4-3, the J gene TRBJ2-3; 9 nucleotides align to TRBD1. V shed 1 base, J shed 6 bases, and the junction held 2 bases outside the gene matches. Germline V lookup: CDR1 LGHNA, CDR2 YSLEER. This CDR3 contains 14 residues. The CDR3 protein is CASSQGTGVDTQYF. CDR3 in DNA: TGCGCCAGCAGCCAAGGGACAGGGGTTGATACGCAGTATTTT.

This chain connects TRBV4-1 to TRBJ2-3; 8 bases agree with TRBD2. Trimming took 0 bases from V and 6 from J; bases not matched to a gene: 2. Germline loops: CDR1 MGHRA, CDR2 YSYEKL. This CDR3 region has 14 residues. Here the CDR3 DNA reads TGCGCCAGCAGCCAAGAACCGGGGGGGGATACGCAGTATTTT. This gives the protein CASSQEPGGDTQYF.

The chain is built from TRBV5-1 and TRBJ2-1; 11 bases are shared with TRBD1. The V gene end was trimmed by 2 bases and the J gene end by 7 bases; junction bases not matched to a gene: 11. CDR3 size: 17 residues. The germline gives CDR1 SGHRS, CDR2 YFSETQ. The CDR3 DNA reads TGCGCCAGCAGCTTCACCGGGACAGGGGGGGTCGGAAATGAGCAGTTCTTC. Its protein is CASSFTGTGGVGNEQFF.

In DNA form, the CDR3 reads TGTGCCACCCCAGCGGGCCCCCAACGGAATTCACCCCTCCACTTT. Protein: CATPAGPQRNSPLHF. J is TRBJ1-6 and V is TRBV28; D is ambiguous. From germline, CDR1 is MDHEN and CDR2 SYDVKM. The V end lost 10 bases, the J end lost 7 bases, and 20 bases lay between the germline ends. CDR3 length: 15 residues.

CDR3 sequence (DNA): TGTGCCAGCAGAGGACAGGGGGCGCTTAGGAGTGAAAAACTGTTTTTT. It yields the protein CASRGQGALRSEKLFF. The chain uses TRBV7-8 and TRBJ1-4, with TRBD1 identical over 11 bases. Germline V gene data show CDR1 as SGHVS and CDR2 as FQNEAQ. Germline trimming cut 6 bases from V and 7 bases from J; bases unmatched to any gene: 10. This CDR3 is built from 16 residues.

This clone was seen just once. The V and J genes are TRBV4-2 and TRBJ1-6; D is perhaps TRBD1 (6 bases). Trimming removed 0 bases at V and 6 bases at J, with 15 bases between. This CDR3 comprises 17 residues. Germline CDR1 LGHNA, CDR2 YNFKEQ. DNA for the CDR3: TGTGCCAGCAGCCAAGATGGGGGCGGTGGGACTAATTCACCCCTCCACTTT. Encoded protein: CASSQDGGGGTNSPLHF.

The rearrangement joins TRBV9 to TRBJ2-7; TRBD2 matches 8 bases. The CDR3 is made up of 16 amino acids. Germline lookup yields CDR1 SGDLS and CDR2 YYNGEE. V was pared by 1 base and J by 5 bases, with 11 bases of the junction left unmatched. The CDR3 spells CASSVPSGGPSDEQYF. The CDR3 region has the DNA TGTGCCAGCAGCGTACCCTCGGGAGGGCCTTCGGACGAGCAGTACTTC.